Below, 27 T cell receptor beta chains from the same sample are listed, as sequenced in a study of CD8 T cells in ankylosing spondylitis. TCRdb recomputed calls from the 5' RACE reads with MiXCR, one row per CDR3 protein. The sample has fewer than 250,000 distinct CDR3 sequences, over 9.5% seen once. The specimen was blood, either unsorted or a sorted T cell fraction (not recorded which). These receptors all come from a male donor with ankylosing spondylitis or in good health (not recorded which).

This clonotype has only a few counts. CDR3: CSARIWQRNTGELFF. CDR3 nucleotide sequence: TGCAGTGCTAGGATATGGCAGAGAAACACCGGGGAGCTGTTTTTT. This chain joins TRBV20-1 and TRBJ2-2; unclear D gene. Germline values: CDR1 DFQATT, CDR2 SNEGSKA (reference sequence). Trimming took 3 bases from V and 2 from J, leaving 13 bases between them. The CDR3 is 15 residues long.

This clonotype was observed a handful of times. V gene TRBV3-1 combines with J gene TRBJ2-7; 7 nucleotides match TRBD1. This CDR3 has 12 amino acids. Germline loops: CDR1 LGHDT, CDR2 YNNKEL (reference sequence). V dropped 3 bases and J dropped 9; count of bases not matched to a gene: 5. This chain's CDR3 is CASSHTGEMQYF. The CDR3 DNA reads as TGTGCCAGCAGCCACACAGGGGAAATGCAGTACTTC.

In its sample, this clonotype was seen many times. The chain couples TRBV11-2 to TRBJ2-1, with unresolved D. V lost 3 bases and J lost 10, with 4 bases in between. The germline V gene has CDR1 SGHAT and CDR2 FQNNGV. The CDR3 is 10 amino acids. The CDR3 loop is CASSFKEQFF. CDR3 nucleotides: TGTGCCAGCAGCTTCAAAGAGCAGTTCTTC.

The rearrangement uses TRBV12-3 or TRBV12-4 and TRBJ1-5, with D perhaps TRBD1 (5 bases). Trimming shortened V by 6 bases and J by 7 bases, and 19 bases separated the two germline ends. The CDR3 sequence is 15 residues long. This CDR3 reads CASSPRGEGWQPQHF. The CDR3 DNA is TGTGCCAGCAGCCCTCGAGGGGAAGGGTGGCAGCCCCAGCATTTT.

This clonotype was counted ten times or more. The V gene is TRBV2, the J gene TRBJ1-2; TRBD1 matches 7 bases. The CDR3 spans 15 residues. CDR1 and CDR2 from the germline V gene are SNHLY and FYNNEI. Trimming removed 1 base from V and 2 bases from J; junction bases left unmatched: 4. CDR3 loop: CASSEGGQSNYGYTF. In nucleotides, the CDR3 is TGTGCCAGCAGTGAAGGGGGACAGAGCAACTATGGCTACACCTTC.

This clonotype was observed a handful of times. The chain carries TRBV28 and TRBJ2-2, with 7 bases lining up with TRBD1. This CDR3 has 14 residues. Per the germline V gene, CDR1 is MDHEN and CDR2 is SYDVKM. The J segment lost 6 bases and the V segment lost 3 bases, leaving 4 bases of the junction unmatched. For the CDR3, the DNA is TGTGCCAGCAGTTTCGTTCAGGGGGCCGGGGAGCTGTTTTTT. Its protein is CASSFVQGAGELFF.

Ten or more counts support this clonotype. V is TRBV12-3 or TRBV12-4 and J is TRBJ2-3, with TRBD1 as a possible D gene (6 bases). Deletions cut 6 bases from V and 5 bases from J, with 12 bases between. CDR3 size: 13 residues. This CDR3 reads CASSLQGGDTQYF. Here the CDR3 DNA reads TGTGCCAGCAGCCTACAGGGCGGAGATACGCAGTATTTT.

CDR3 bases: TGCAGCGTCCTCGCCAGCGGGGCCGGGAATGAGCAGTTCTTC. This codes for CSVLASGAGNEQFF. The rearrangement uses TRBV29-1 and TRBJ2-1; 7 nucleotides agree with TRBD2. The CDR3 consists of 14 residues. The V gene end was trimmed by 6 bases and the J gene end by 7 bases; junction bases not matched to a gene: 12. Germline CDR1 and CDR2: SQVTM and ANQGSEA.

This clonotype was found many times. The genes are TRBV6-5 and TRBJ1-4, with a tentative D call TRBD1 (6 bases). Germline V lookup: CDR1 MNHEY, CDR2 SVGAGI. Trimming took off 2 bases at V and 3 bases at J, with 19 bases between the two ends. The CDR3 is 18 residues long. The CDR3 here is CASSYNFLGQKANEKLFF. The CDR3 DNA reads TGTGCCAGCAGTTACAACTTCCTAGGACAGAAAGCTAATGAAAAACTGTTTTTT.

This clonotype has a handful of counts. The CDR3 loop is CASSGTGGTEAFF. CDR3 sequence (DNA): TGTGCCAGCAGTGGTACAGGGGGCACTGAAGCTTTCTTT. The V call is TRBV28, the J call TRBJ1-1; 8 bases match TRBD1. The J segment lost 4 bases and the V segment lost 5 bases, leaving 3 bases of the junction unmatched. This CDR3 is built from 13 residues. The V gene's germline CDR1 is MDHEN and CDR2 SYDVKM.

This clonotype was recorded at least ten times. The chain employs TRBV20-1 and TRBJ2-7; 8 bases fit TRBD2. CDR1 is DFQATT and CDR2 is SNEGSKA in the germline V gene (reference sequence). This CDR3 contains 14 residues. Trimming cost V 2 bases and J 3 bases; bases outside gene matches: 6. CDR3 nucleotides: TGCAGTGCTAGACTCGGGGGGGCAAGCTACGAGCAGTACTTC. Amino acid sequence: CSARLGGASYEQYF.

The V gene is TRBV6-1, the J gene TRBJ1-6; 7 nucleotides line up with TRBD1. The CDR3 totals 15 residues. Germline V gives CDR1 MNHNS, CDR2 SASEGT. Germline trimming cut 5 bases from V and 3 bases from J; bases unmatched to any gene: 4. CDR3 sequence reads: CASSPRTGYNSPLHF. The CDR3 DNA follows: TGTGCCAGCAGTCCCCGGACAGGCTATAATTCACCCCTCCACTTT.

This clonotype appeared a few times. A junction boundary mismatches the germline segment, possibly from a read error. The chain uses TRBV20-1 and TRBJ2-2; 7 bases match TRBD1. Germline assignment: CDR1 DFQATT and CDR2 SNEGSKA (reference sequence). The CDR3 extends over 15 amino acids. The CDR3 DNA follows: TGCTGTGCTAGAGATCGGGACAGCTACACCGGGGAGCTGTTTTTT. It yields the protein CCARDRDSYTGELFF.

This clonotype was seen just once. A junction boundary mismatches the germline segment, possibly from a read error. V usage is TRBV12-3 or TRBV12-4 and J usage is TRBJ2-7; maybe TRBD1 (5 bases). This CDR3 has 12 residues. The CDR3 region is CASILDSYEQYF. The DNA for the CDR3 is TGTGCCAGCATTTTAGACAGCTACGAGCAGTACTTC.

This clonotype was counted ten times or more. The CDR3 loop reads CASRDGGGAGDTQYF. DNA of the CDR3: TGCGCCAGCAGAGATGGCGGGGGGGCCGGAGATACGCAGTATTTT. The chain uses TRBV5-1 and TRBJ2-3; 9 nucleotides align to TRBD2. CDR3 length: 15 amino acids. Per germline, CDR1 SGHRS and CDR2 YFSETQ. V lost 5 bases and J lost 5; bases outside the gene matches: 9.

At least ten counts were recorded for this clonotype. The chain has TRBV7-2 and TRBJ2-7; D is undetermined. Trimming shortened V by 3 bases and J by 3 bases, and 9 bases separated the two germline ends. This CDR3 has 13 residues. The germline gives CDR1 SGHTA, CDR2 FQGNSA. The chain's CDR3 is CASSLNWRYEQYF. In DNA form, the CDR3 reads TGTGCCAGCAGCTTGAACTGGCGCTACGAGCAGTACTTC.

J is TRBJ2-3 and V is TRBV20-1; 8 bases agree with TRBD2. V lost 6 bases and J lost 0; bases outside the gene matches: 11. The CDR3 contains 16 residues. Germline lookup yields CDR1 DFQATT and CDR2 SNEGSKA (reference sequence). The CDR3 here is CSAIPGGPFSTDTQYF. The CDR3 region has the DNA TGCAGTGCCATCCCGGGGGGGCCATTTAGCACAGATACGCAGTATTTT.

The genes are TRBV7-3 and TRBJ2-6, with D possibly matching TRBD1 (5 bases). Germline V gene sequence: CDR1 SGHTA, CDR2 FQGTGA. The CDR3 extends over 18 amino acids. V was cut by 0 bases and J by 4 bases, with 16 bases left in between. CDR3 sequence: CASSLTGIGAGGANVLTF. The CDR3 DNA sequence: TGTGCCAGCAGCTTAACGGGAATCGGCGCAGGGGGGGCCAACGTCCTGACTTTC.

The sample holds many counts of this clonotype. The rearrangement links TRBV12-3 or TRBV12-4 to TRBJ1-2; a weak D match, TRBD1 (6 bases). V was clipped by 5 bases and J by 0 bases, with 16 bases between them. This CDR3 has 16 residues. Written as DNA, the CDR3 is TGTGCCAGCAGTCCTCCTGGACAGAGTTCTAACTATGGCTACACCTTC. Amino acids: CASSPPGQSSNYGYTF.

The rearrangement links TRBV28 to TRBJ2-7, with TRBD2 identical over 8 bases. The junction had 9 bases not matched to a gene; V was cut back by 8 bases and J by 0 bases. CDR3 length: 15 residues. From germline, CDR1 is MDHEN and CDR2 SYDVKM. DNA of the CDR3: TGTGCCAGCGAGTCGGGGGGGGGAAGCTCCTACGAGCAGTACTTC. Translated, it gives CASESGGGSSYEQYF. Together with reference TRBV28 and TRBJ2-7, the CDR3 gives the full variable domain: DVKVTQSSRYLVKRTGEKVFLECVQDMDHENMFWYRQDPGLGLRLIYFSYDVKMKEKGDIPEGYSVSREKKERFSLILESASTNQTSMYLCASESGGGSSYEQYFGPGTRLTVT.

This clonotype came up a few times. This chain links TRBV5-6 with TRBJ1-5; tentatively, D is TRBD1 (6 bases). Germline CDR1 reads SGHDT; CDR2 reads YYEEEE. The CDR3 loop spans 16 amino acids. The V gene lost 0 bases and the J gene lost 1 base, with 11 bases spanning the gap. CDR3 sequence (DNA): TGTGCCAGCAGCTTGGCGGCAGGGGCCAGCAATCAGCCCCAGCATTTT. Encoded protein: CASSLAAGASNQPQHF.

This clonotype showed up many times. The rearrangement links TRBV5-5 to TRBJ2-3, with 7 bases fitting TRBD1. Germline V gives CDR1 SGHKS, CDR2 YYEKEE (reference sequence). This CDR3 contains 14 residues. V trimming: 4 bases; J trimming: 2 bases; junction bases outside the gene matches: 4. CDR3 sequence: CASSRDSITDTQYF. The CDR3 region has the DNA TGTGCCAGCAGCCGGGACAGCATCACAGATACGCAGTATTTT.

The chain combines TRBV20-1 with TRBJ1-6, with 10 bases that match TRBD1. V was pared by 7 bases and J by 12 bases, with 15 bases of the junction left unmatched. Germline CDR1 is DFQATT and CDR2 is SNEGSKA (reference sequence). The CDR3 consists of 15 residues. The CDR3 sequence: CSVIDRGLPVIPLHF. For the CDR3, the DNA is TGCAGTGTAATCGACAGGGGGCTACCGGTTATACCCCTCCACTTT.

This clonotype was counted a few times. This chain links TRBV3-1 with TRBJ2-1; TRBD1 might be the D (6 bases). V lost 4 bases, J lost 4 bases, and 14 bases lay in between. The CDR3 is 15 residues long. Germline CDR1 LGHDT, CDR2 YNNKEL (reference sequence). The CDR3 is CASSRTGTRYNEQFF. In DNA, the CDR3 is TGTGCCAGCAGCCGCACCGGGACACGTTACAATGAGCAGTTCTTC.

V is TRBV2 and J is TRBJ2-3, with D uncertain. With 5 bases removed from V and 6 bases from J, the gap between germline ends came to 9 bases. This CDR3 has 12 residues. In germline, CDR1 is SNHLY, CDR2 FYNNEI. The chain's CDR3 is CASSKLRDTQYF. Written as DNA, the CDR3 is TGTGCCAGCAGTAAATTAAGGGATACGCAGTATTTT.

Ten or more counts support this clonotype. The chain combines TRBV7-8 with TRBJ1-3; D is unclear. Germline V CDR1 and CDR2: SGHVS, FQNEAQ. This CDR3 has 13 residues. The ends were cut back, 1 base at V and 6 bases at J, with 7 bases in the middle. CDR3 DNA sequence: TGTGCCAGCAGCTTAGATGGGTTAAACACCATATATTTT. This gives the protein CASSLDGLNTIYF.

A few counts support this clonotype. V is TRBV3-1 and J is TRBJ1-6; TRBD1 matches at 7 bases. This CDR3 comprises 16 residues. V lost 0 bases and J lost 6; bases outside the gene matches: 5. CDR1 is LGHDT, CDR2 YNNKEL, per germline (reference sequence). The CDR3 is CASSQEPGQPNSPLHF. For the CDR3, the DNA is TGTGCCAGCAGCCAAGAACCGGGACAGCCTAATTCACCCCTCCACTTT.